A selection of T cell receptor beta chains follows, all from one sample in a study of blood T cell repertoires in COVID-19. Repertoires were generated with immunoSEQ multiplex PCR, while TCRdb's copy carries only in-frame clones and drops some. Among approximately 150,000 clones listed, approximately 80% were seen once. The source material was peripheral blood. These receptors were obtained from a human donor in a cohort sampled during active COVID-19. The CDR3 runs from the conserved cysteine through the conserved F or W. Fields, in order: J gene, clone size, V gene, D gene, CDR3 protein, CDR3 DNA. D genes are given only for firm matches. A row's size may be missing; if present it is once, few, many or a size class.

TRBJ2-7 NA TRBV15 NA CATSPGGTSYEQYF TGTGCCACCAGCCCGGGGGGCACTTCATACGAGCAGTACTTC
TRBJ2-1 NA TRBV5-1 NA CASSLDIGGTYNEQFF TGCGCCAGCAGCTTGGATATAGGGGGAACTTACAATGAGCAGTTCTTC
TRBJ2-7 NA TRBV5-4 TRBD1 CASSLDRGGEQYF TGTGCCAGCAGCTTGGACAGGGGCGGGGAGCAGTACTTC
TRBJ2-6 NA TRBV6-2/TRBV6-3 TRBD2 CASSQLSGRASGANVLTF TGTGCCAGCAGCCAACTAAGCGGGAGGGCTAGTGGGGCCAACGTCCTGACTTTC
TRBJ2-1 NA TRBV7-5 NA CARSLAGGDNEQFF TGTGCCAGAAGTTTGGCGGGAGGAGACAATGAGCAGTTCTTC
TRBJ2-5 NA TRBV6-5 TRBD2 CASRSGLVGETQYF TGTGCCAGCAGATCGGGACTAGTAGGAGAGACCCAGTACTTC
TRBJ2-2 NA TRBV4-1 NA CASSPNRVYTGELFF TGCGCCAGCAGCCCTAACAGGGTTTACACCGGGGAGCTGTTTTTT
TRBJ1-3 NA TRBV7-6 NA CASSRSDSGNTIYF TGTGCCAGCAGCAGATCAGACTCTGGAAACACCATATATTTT
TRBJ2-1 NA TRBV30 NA CAWSVSLATYNEQFF TGTGCCTGGAGTGTAAGCCTAGCGACCTACAATGAGCAGTTCTTC
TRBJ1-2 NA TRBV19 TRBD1 CASSTLRDRASYGYTF TGTGCCAGTAGTACCCTCCGGGACAGGGCATCCTATGGCTACACCTTC
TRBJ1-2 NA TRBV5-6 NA CASSLDGGRYGYTF TGTGCCAGCAGCTTGGACGGGGGACGGTATGGCTACACCTTC
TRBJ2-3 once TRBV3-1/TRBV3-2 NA CASSRLADTQYF TGTGCCAGCAGCAGATTAGCAGATACGCAGTATTTT
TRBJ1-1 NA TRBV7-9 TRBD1 CASSLGQQNTEAFF TGTGCCAGCAGCTTGGGACAGCAGAACACTGAAGCTTTCTTT
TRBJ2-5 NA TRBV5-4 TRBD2 CASSSRTSGAPGTQYF TGTGCCAGCAGCTCCCGGACTAGCGGGGCCCCCGGGACCCAGTACTTC
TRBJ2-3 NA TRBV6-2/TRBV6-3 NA CASSQMWDWEDTQYF TGTGCCAGCAGTCAAATGTGGGACTGGGAGGATACGCAGTATTTT
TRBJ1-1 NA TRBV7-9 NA CASSLGGWRRSTEAFF TGTGCCAGCAGCTTAGGAGGGTGGAGGAGGAGCACTGAAGCTTTCTTT
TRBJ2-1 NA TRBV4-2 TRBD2 CASSQPGGVNEQFF TGTGCCAGCAGCCAGCCGGGGGGTGTGAATGAGCAGTTCTTC
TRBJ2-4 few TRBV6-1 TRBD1 CASSEMQGAAKNIQYF TGTGCCAGCAGTGAAATGCAGGGGGCTGCCAAAAACATTCAGTACTTC
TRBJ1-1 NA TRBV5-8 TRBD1 CASTNRGAEAFF TGTGCCAGCACTAACAGGGGCGCTGAAGCTTTCTTT
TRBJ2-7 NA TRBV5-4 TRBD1 CASSTLDRVYEQYF TGTGCCAGCAGCACTCTTGACAGGGTCTACGAGCAGTACTTC
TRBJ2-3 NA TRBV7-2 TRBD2 CASSPLAGGTDTQYF TGTGCCAGCAGCCCCTTAGCGGGGGGCACAGATACGCAGTATTTT
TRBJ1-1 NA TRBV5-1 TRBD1 CASSLKGANTEAFF TGCGCCAGCAGCTTGAAGGGGGCGAACACTGAAGCTTTCTTT
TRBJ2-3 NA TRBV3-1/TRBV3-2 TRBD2 CASSQGSSGRRDTQYF TGTGCCAGCAGCCAGGGGTCTAGCGGGAGGAGAGATACGCAGTATTTT
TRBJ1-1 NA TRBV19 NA CASSFPYGTNTEAFF TGTGCCAGTAGTTTCCCTTACGGGACAAACACTGAAGCTTTCTTT
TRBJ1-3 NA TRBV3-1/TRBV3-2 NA CASSPTVPSSGNTIYF TGTGCCAGCAGCCCTACAGTTCCGAGCTCTGGAAACACCATATATTTT
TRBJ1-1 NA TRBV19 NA CASSTRGNPEAFF TGTGCCAGTAGTACACGGGGTAACCCTGAAGCTTTCTTT
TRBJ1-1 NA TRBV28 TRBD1 CASSLPTKSRRTGEAFF TGTGCCAGCAGTTTACCGACGAAGTCCCGTCGGACAGGTGAAGCTTTCTTT
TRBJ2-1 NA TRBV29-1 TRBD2 CRAGTSYNEQFF TGCAGAGCCGGGACTAGCTACAATGAGCAGTTCTTC
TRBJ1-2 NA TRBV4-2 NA CASSPSGRGAHGYTF TGTGCCAGCAGCCCTAGTGGGAGGGGGGCCCATGGCTACACCTTC
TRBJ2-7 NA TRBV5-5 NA CASSLAAGKIYEQYF TGTGCCAGCAGCTTGGCGGCAGGAAAGATCTACGAGCAGTACTTC
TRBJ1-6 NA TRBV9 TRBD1 CASSVEGDRENSPLHF TGTGCCAGCAGCGTAGAGGGGGACAGGGAGAATTCACCCCTCCACTTT
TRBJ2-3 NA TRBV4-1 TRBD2 CARSQEDGGAGDTQYF TGCGCCCGCAGCCAAGAGGACGGGGGGGCGGGGGATACGCAGTATTTT
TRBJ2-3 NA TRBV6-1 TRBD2 CASSEAWDSGGTDTQYF TGTGCCAGCAGTGAAGCGTGGGATAGCGGGGGCACAGATACGCAGTATTTT
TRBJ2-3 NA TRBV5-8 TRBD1 CASSIGTADTDTQYF TGTGCCAGCAGCATAGGGACAGCTGACACAGATACGCAGTATTTT
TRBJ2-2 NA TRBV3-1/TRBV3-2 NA CASTRYAGELFF TGTGCCAGCACCCGGTATGCCGGGGAGCTGTTTTTT
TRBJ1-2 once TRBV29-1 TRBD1 CSVEGQGAQLGYTF TGCAGCGTTGAGGGCCAGGGGGCGCAACTTGGCTACACCTTC
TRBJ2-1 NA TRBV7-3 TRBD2 CASSPNSGTYNEQFF TGTGCCAGCAGCCCTAATAGCGGGACGTACAATGAGCAGTTCTTC
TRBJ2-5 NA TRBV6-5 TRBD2 CASSGTSVETQYF TGTGCCAGCAGCGGGACTAGCGTAGAGACCCAGTACTTC
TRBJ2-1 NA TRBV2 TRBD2 CASREGLAGDNEQFF TGTGCCAGCAGGGAGGGACTAGCGGGAGACAATGAGCAGTTCTTC
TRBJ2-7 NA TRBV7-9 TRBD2 CASSLSGLAADEQYF TGTGCCAGCAGCTTATCTGGACTAGCGGCCGACGAGCAGTACTTC
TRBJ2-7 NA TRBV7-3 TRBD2 CASSLGAGGLDEQYF TGTGCCAGCAGCCTCGGAGCGGGGGGGCTCGACGAGCAGTACTTC
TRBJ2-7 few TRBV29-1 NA CSVATGFGVASYEQYF TGCAGCGTCGCGACAGGTTTCGGGGTTGCCTCCTACGAGCAGTACTTC
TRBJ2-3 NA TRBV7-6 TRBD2 CASSQTSGGTDTQYF TGTGCCAGCAGCCAGACTAGCGGGGGTACAGATACGCAGTATTTT
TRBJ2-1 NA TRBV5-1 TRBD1 CASSPVGQAYNEQFF TGCGCCAGCAGCCCAGTAGGACAGGCGTACAATGAGCAGTTCTTC
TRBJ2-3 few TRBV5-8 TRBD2 CASSIGLAASTDTQYF TGTGCCAGCAGCATAGGACTAGCAGCAAGCACAGATACGCAGTATTTT
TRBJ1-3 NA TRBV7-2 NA CASSLAAPLSGNTIYF TGTGCCAGCAGCTTAGCGGCTCCCCTCTCTGGAAACACCATATATTTT
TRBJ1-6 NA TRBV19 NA CASSRGIPGLSYNSPLHF TGTGCCAGTAGCCGGGGCATCCCGGGACTCTCCTATAATTCACCCCTCCACTTT
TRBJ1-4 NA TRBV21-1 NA CASSGRDRGEKLFF TGTGCCAGCAGCGGCCGGGACAGGGGTGAAAAACTGTTTTTT
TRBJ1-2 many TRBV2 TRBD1 CASASTGESSYGYTF TGTGCCAGTGCCTCGACAGGGGAGTCCAGCTATGGCTACACCTTC
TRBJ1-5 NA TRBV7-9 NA CASSLGQGSSNQPQHF TGTGCCAGCAGCTTAGGGCAGGGTTCTAGCAATCAGCCCCAGCATTTT